The 22 T cell receptor beta chains in this list originate from one sample, sequenced in a study of blood T cell repertoires in COVID-19. Generated by immunoSEQ multiplex PCR, the TCRdb table keeps only in-frame clones and is missing some. The repertoire consists of approximately 80,000 clones, with over 75% occurring once and the leading ten covering 45%. Sequenced sample: peripheral blood. The receptors stem from a human donor in a cohort sampled during active COVID-19.

The chain's CDR3 is CASSMVTGGGTGANVLTF. In DNA, the CDR3 is TGTGCCAGTAGTATGGTGACAGGGGGCGGGACTGGGGCCAACGTCCTGACTTTC. The chain couples TRBV19 to TRBJ2-6; 10 bases line up with TRBD1. The V gene end was trimmed by 3 bases and the J gene end by 2 bases; junction bases not matched to a gene: 7. The CDR3 loop spans 18 amino acids. In germline, CDR1 is LNHDA, CDR2 SQIVND (reference sequence).

The chain is built from TRBV18 and TRBJ2-1, with TRBD2 identical over 8 bases. Per germline, CDR1 KGHSH and CDR2 LQKENI. Losses at the gene ends were 0 bases for V and 2 bases for J; bases not matched to a gene: 3. This CDR3 is 16 amino acids long. CDR3 nucleotides: TGTGCCAGCTCACCACCTAGCGGGGCGACCTACAATGAGCAGTTCTTC. Protein: CASSPPSGATYNEQFF.

This chain uses TRBV18 with TRBJ2-7, with D maybe TRBD1 (5 bases). Looked up from germline, CDR1 is KGHSH and CDR2 is LQKENI. V lost 4 bases and J 5 bases, leaving 15 bases between the germline ends. The CDR3 spans 14 residues. The CDR3 sequence is CASSLLNRLDEQYF. In DNA, the CDR3 is TGTGCCAGCTCACTATTGAACAGGTTAGACGAGCAGTACTTC.

This sequence joins TRBV3-1 (or the pseudogene TRBV3-2) and TRBJ1-1; possibly TRBD1 for D (5 bases). The CDR3 consists of 14 residues. Germline V lookup: CDR1 LGHDT, CDR2 YNNKEL (reference sequence). V gave up 0 bases and J gave up 4 bases, with 9 bases separating them. CDR3 region: CASSQDLGGTEAFF. CDR3 coding DNA: TGTGCCAGCAGCCAAGATCTCGGGGGCACTGAAGCTTTCTTT.

The chain uses TRBV2 and TRBJ2-3; 9 nucleotides agree with TRBD2. Germline V CDR1 and CDR2: SNHLY, FYNNEI. After removal of 1 base from V and 3 bases from J, the junction contained 11 bases not matched to a gene. The CDR3 sequence is 18 residues long. CDR3 region: CASSEGWGLAGRTDTQYF. The CDR3 region has the DNA TGTGCCAGCAGTGAAGGGTGGGGTCTAGCGGGGCGGACAGATACGCAGTATTTT. Using reference TRBV2 and TRBJ2-3 for the parts outside the CDR3, the full variable domain is EPEVTQTPSHQVTQMGQEVILRCVPISNHLYFYWYRQILGQKVEFLVSFYNNEISEKSEIFDDQFSVERPDGSNFTLKIRSTKLEDSAMYFCASSEGWGLAGRTDTQYFGPGTRLTVL.

This sequence joins TRBV5-5 and TRBJ1-2; D unclear. In germline, CDR1 is SGHKS, CDR2 YYEKEE (reference sequence). Trimming took off 3 bases at V and 2 bases at J, with 11 bases between the two ends. CDR3 length: 14 amino acids. CDR3 bases: TGTGCCAGCAGCTCCCCCCCAGAAAACTATGGCTACACCTTC. It is translated as CASSSPPENYGYTF. Combining the CDR3 with reference TRBV5-5 and TRBJ1-2 gives the whole variable domain DAGVTQSPTHLIKTRGQQVTLRCSPISGHKSVSWYQQVLGQGPQFIFQYYEKEERGRGNFPDRFSARQFPNYSSELNVNALLLGDSALYLCASSSPPENYGYTFGSGTRLTVV.

The chain links TRBV5-1 to TRBJ2-1; maybe TRBD1 (6 bases). Germline V gene data show CDR1 as SGHRS and CDR2 as YFSETQ. V lost 2 bases to trimming and J lost 4 bases, with 13 bases between them. CDR3 length equals 15 residues. In DNA, the CDR3 is TGCGCCAGCAGCTTAACAGGGACGGAGTACAATGAGCAGTTCTTC. Its translation is CASSLTGTEYNEQFF. The full variable domain, with the rest looked up from reference TRBV5-1 and TRBJ2-1, is KAGVTQTPRYLIKTRGQQVTLSCSPISGHRSVSWYQQTPGQGLQFLFEYFSETQRNKGNFPGRFSGRQFSNSRSEMNVSTLELGDSALYLCASSLTGTEYNEQFFGPGTRLTVL.

The chain has TRBV5-1 and TRBJ2-7; D perhaps matches TRBD1 (6 bases). Germline V lookup: CDR1 SGHRS, CDR2 YFSETQ. This CDR3 region has 15 residues. The V end lost 6 bases, the J end lost 2 bases, and 18 bases lay between the germline ends. CDR3 in DNA: TGCGCCAGCAAGGACAGCCCGATATCTCCCTACGAGCAGTACTTC. Its protein product is CASKDSPISPYEQYF.

The gene calls are TRBV18 and TRBJ2-6; TRBD1 matches at 7 bases. Germline V gene data show CDR1 as KGHSH and CDR2 as LQKENI. The CDR3 is made up of 20 amino acids. The V and J ends lost 6 bases and 1 base, in that order; junction bases with no gene match: 18. DNA of the CDR3: TGTGCCAGCTCGCCTTTCACTCTGACAGGGATCGGGTCTGGGGCCAACGTCCTGACTTTC. This codes for CASSPFTLTGIGSGANVLTF.

The gene calls are TRBV29-1 and TRBJ1-2; 7 bases fit TRBD1. The CDR3 contains 13 residues. The junction had 3 bases not matched to a gene; V was cut back by 1 base and J by 4 bases. Germline CDR1 SQVTM, CDR2 ANQGSEA. The CDR3 sequence is CSVEVPGGYGYTF. The CDR3 nucleotides are TGCAGCGTTGAAGTGCCAGGGGGCTATGGCTACACCTTC.

The V and J genes are TRBV25-1 and TRBJ1-2; TRBD1 matches at 8 bases. Germline V gene sequence: CDR1 MGHDK, CDR2 SYGVNS. V was clipped by 1 base and J by 6 bases; unmatched bases: 16. This CDR3 spans 18 amino acids. The CDR3 coding sequence is TGTGCCAGCAGTGAATTTTTTCCCCCTGGCAGGGGGCGCGATGGCTACACCTTC. It specifies CASSEFFPPGRGRDGYTF.

This chain connects TRBV5-6 to TRBJ2-1; a possible D gene is TRBD2 (5 bases). V was pared by 2 bases and J by 6 bases, with 9 bases between. The CDR3 is 13 amino acids. Looked up from germline, CDR1 is SGHDT and CDR2 is YYEEEE. Here the CDR3 reads CASSFWLANEQFF. CDR3 DNA: TGTGCCAGCAGCTTCTGGCTAGCCAATGAGCAGTTCTTC.

The genes are TRBV28 and TRBJ1-1; TRBD1 agrees at 8 bases. V was pared by 5 bases and J by 3 bases, with 14 bases of the junction left unmatched. The CDR3 has 17 residues. Per germline, CDR1 MDHEN and CDR2 SYDVKM. The CDR3 reads CASSHSQGVEGDTEAFF. For the CDR3, the DNA is TGTGCCAGCAGTCACTCACAGGGGGTAGAAGGGGACACTGAAGCTTTCTTT.

This clone was detected only once. The chain uses TRBV2 and TRBJ1-5, with D tentatively TRBD1 (6 bases). Germline V lookup: CDR1 SNHLY, CDR2 FYNNEI. The CDR3 totals 15 residues. V lost 2 bases and J lost 9, with 17 bases in between. CDR3 nucleotides: TGTGCCAGCAGTGAATTTTTGGCAGGGGCGACGCCCCAGCATTTT. Its translation is CASSEFLAGATPQHF.

The rearrangement links TRBV6-2 or TRBV6-3 to TRBJ1-2, with a weak D call TRBD1 (6 bases). The CDR3 is 18 residues long. The V gene lost 3 bases and the J gene lost 5 bases, with 25 bases spanning the gap. Germline values: CDR1 MNHEY, CDR2 SVGEGT. This chain's CDR3 is CASSYPSVRDKGGYGYTF. CDR3 sequence (DNA): TGTGCCAGCAGTTATCCATCCGTCCGGGACAAAGGCGGGTATGGCTACACCTTC.

The chain is built from TRBV9 and TRBJ1-1; 7 nucleotides align to TRBD1. There are 15 residues in the CDR3. V lost 0 bases to trimming and J lost 3 bases; unmatched junction nucleotides: 5. Looked up from germline, CDR1 is SGDLS and CDR2 is YYNGEE. The CDR3 DNA reads TGTGCCAGCAGCGTAGAGAGGGGGCAGGACACTGAAGCTTTCTTT. Translating gives CASSVERGQDTEAFF. Combining the CDR3 with reference TRBV9 and TRBJ1-1 gives the whole variable domain DSGVTQTPKHLITATGQRVTLRCSPRSGDLSVYWYQQSLDQGLQFLIQYYNGEERAKGNILERFSAQQFPDLHSELNLSSLELGDSALYFCASSVERGQDTEAFFGQGTRLTVV.

The chain employs TRBV6-5 and TRBJ2-5; D might be TRBD1 (6 bases). CDR1 MNHEY and CDR2 SVGAGI come from the germline V gene. The CDR3 extends over 15 amino acids. With 2 bases removed from V and 2 bases from J, the gap between germline ends came to 12 bases. The CDR3 loop reads CASSYAFGTQETQYF. The CDR3 DNA is TGTGCCAGCAGTTACGCCTTCGGGACACAAGAGACCCAGTACTTC.

The CDR3 region is CASSYSAGGDYETQYF. As DNA, the CDR3 is TGTGCCAGCTCATATTCAGCGGGAGGGGATTATGAGACCCAGTACTTC. This chain uses TRBV18 with TRBJ2-5; 10 bases agree with TRBD2. V shed 5 bases, J shed 5 bases, and the junction held 11 bases outside the gene matches. This CDR3 is built from 16 residues. Germline V gene sequence: CDR1 KGHSH, CDR2 LQKENI.

The chain links TRBV6-5 to TRBJ2-7, with 7 bases aligning to TRBD1. The germline V gene encodes CDR1 MNHEY and CDR2 SVGAGI. CDR3 length: 14 amino acids. V was clipped by 6 bases and J by 0 bases; unmatched bases: 5. In DNA form, the CDR3 reads TGTGCCAGCAGCGACAGGGTGAGCTCCTACGAGCAGTACTTC. Translation: CASSDRVSSYEQYF.

The chain recombines TRBV6-5 with TRBJ2-5; 7 bases map to TRBD2. Germline loops: CDR1 MNHEY, CDR2 SVGAGI. The CDR3 runs to 12 residues. V lost 10 bases, J lost 5 bases, and 7 bases stayed unmatched. The CDR3 loop reads CATQRGGETQYF. DNA for the CDR3: TGTGCCACCCAGCGGGGTGGGGAGACCCAGTACTTC.

This chain joins TRBV4-2 and TRBJ1-2; possible D gene TRBD1, 6 bases. V lost 6 bases to trimming and J lost 3 bases, with 17 bases between them. CDR1 and CDR2 from the germline V gene are LGHNA and YNFKEQ. The CDR3 loop spans 15 amino acids. The DNA for the CDR3 is TGTGCCAGCAGGAACGAGCAAGGGGGGGACTATGGCTACACCTTC. It yields the protein CASRNEQGGDYGYTF.

The chain recombines TRBV6-5 with TRBJ1-2; D remains ambiguous. V gave up 4 bases and J gave up 4 bases, with 7 bases separating them. Germline V gene lookup returns CDR1 MNHEY and CDR2 SVGAGI. The CDR3 extends over 12 amino acids. The CDR3 here is CASSLISYGYTF. The CDR3 DNA follows: TGTGCCAGCAGTTTGATCAGCTATGGCTACACCTTC.